These T cell receptor beta chains were read from a single sample in a study of blood T cell repertoires in COVID-19. Sequencing used immunoSEQ multiplex PCR; TCRdb keeps in-frame clones, though not all of them. The table includes under 100,000 clones, 89% detected once. Sequenced input: peripheral blood. All receptors come from a man aged 60 to 75 with COVID-19, enrolled during active disease. Each CDR3 is given with its conserved first and last residue. A D gene is named only where the DNA matches it firmly. Clone size, where shown, is once, few, many, or a class for clones that have expanded.

d_call j_call clone_size v_call cdr3_nt cdr3_aa
- TRBJ2-1 - TRBV18 TGTGCCAGCTCACCAGCAGGCGACTACAATGAGCAGTTCTTC CASSPAGDYNEQFF
- TRBJ2-2 - TRBV19 TGTGCCAGTAGTATTATCGGCCTAGCGAACACCGGGGAGCTGTTTTTT CASSIIGLANTGELFF
- TRBJ2-7 - TRBV7-2 TGTGCCAGCAGCTCCCCCCGGGGAACCTACGAGCAGTACTTC CASSSPRGTYEQYF
TRBD1 TRBJ1-2 - TRBV2 TGTGCCAGCACCGAAACAGGGGTCAAGTATGGCTACACCTTC CASTETGVKYGYTF
- TRBJ1-2 - TRBV30 TGTGCCGGAGGCTCACAGGGTGGCTATGGCTACACCTTC CAGGSQGGYGYTF
- TRBJ1-2 - TRBV7-9 TGTGCCAGCAGCTCCTCGGGAGGGGCCGGTGCTAACTATGGCTACACCTTC CASSSSGGAGANYGYTF
- TRBJ1-4 once TRBV11-1 TGTGCCAGCAGCCCGGGACAAACTAATGAAAAACTGTTTTTT CASSPGQTNEKLFF
- TRBJ2-5 - TRBV24-1 TGTGCCACCAGTGAATATGAACACGATTACCAAGAGACCCAGTACTTC CATSEYEHDYQETQYF
- TRBJ2-1 - TRBV4-1 TGCGCCAGCAGCCAAGCTTGGACTACCCGAGCCTACAATGAGCAGTTCTTC CASSQAWTTRAYNEQFF
TRBD2 TRBJ2-6 - TRBV9 TGTGCCAGCAGCGTAGCGGGGACTAGCGGAGTCTCTGGGGCCAACGTCCTGACTTTC CASSVAGTSGVSGANVLTF
- TRBJ2-7 - TRBV28 TGTGCCAGCAGTTTACCCAACAGAAGCCCCTCCTACGAGCAGTACTTC CASSLPNRSPSYEQYF
- TRBJ1-5 - TRBV19 TGTGCCAGCGGGGAGGGAGGGGTCAATCAGCCCCAGCATTTT CASGEGGVNQPQHF
- TRBJ2-5 - TRBV19 TGTGCCAGTAGTTCTCAACAGAGCACGCAAGAGACCCAGTACTTC CASSSQQSTQETQYF
- TRBJ1-1 - TRBV5-1 TGCGCCAGCAGCCCCGACACAGGGCTCAACACTGAAGCTTTCTTT CASSPDTGLNTEAFF